The 21 T cell receptor beta chains given below trace back to one sample, sequenced in a study of shared clonotypes between healthy human individuals. Profiling relied on immunoSEQ multiplex PCR, and the TCRdb table lists in-frame clones only, not all of them. The sample consists of 2 million to 3 million clones, over 85% of them appearing once. Sequenced sample: naive CD4+ T cells from PBMCs. Subset noted: CD45RA+ positively selected. The origin of the receptors is a man younger than 35 in good health. Some clones in this sample may be carry-over from other donors' samples.

The chain is built from TRBV18 and TRBJ2-2; D gene unclear. V was shortened by 5 bases and J by 4 bases, with 20 bases between the two germline ends. Germline V gene sequence: CDR1 KGHSH, CDR2 LQKENI. This CDR3 is built from 17 residues. In nucleotides, the CDR3 is TGTGCCAGCTCATCCAATAGTCGGATACCTTTCACCGGGGAGCTGTTTTTT. Its translation is CASSSNSRIPFTGELFF.

The rearrangement links TRBV9 to TRBJ2-5; TRBD2 is a possible D gene (5 bases). This CDR3 spans 13 amino acids. Between the trimmed V and J ends, which lost 3 bases and 5 bases, there was a span of 11 bases. Germline loops: CDR1 SGDLS, CDR2 YYNGEE. The CDR3 DNA follows: TGTGCCAGCAGCGCGGGGTCCAGGGAGACCCAGTACTTC. It specifies CASSAGSRETQYF.

As concerns this clone: The same CDR3 arises from other DNA sequences in this sample as well. The J gene is TRBJ2-1, the V gene TRBV5-1; 11 nucleotides agree with TRBD1. Germline V lookup: CDR1 SGHRS, CDR2 YFSETQ. This CDR3 has 15 amino acids. V lost 4 bases, J lost 2 bases, and 2 bases stayed unmatched. The DNA for the CDR3 is TGCGCCAGCAGCCCGGGACAGGGGGCCTACAATGAGCAGTTCTTC. Protein: CASSPGQGAYNEQFF.

This clone was seen a handful of times. The rearrangement uses TRBV6-1 and TRBJ1-3, with unresolved D. V shed 2 bases and J shed 5 bases, with 7 bases lying between them. Germline V CDR1 and CDR2: MNHNS, SASEGT. The CDR3 covers 13 residues. CDR3 protein: CASSERRRNTIYF. In DNA form, the CDR3 reads TGTGCCAGCAGTGAAAGAAGGAGAAACACCATATATTTT.

The V gene is TRBV19, the J gene TRBJ2-7; 11 bases line up with TRBD1. The CDR3 runs to 16 residues. V gave up 5 bases and J gave up 5 bases; unmatched junction bases: 11. Germline V gives CDR1 LNHDA, CDR2 SQIVND (reference sequence). CDR3 coding DNA: TGTGCCAGTAGTTACGCCGGGACAGGGGGAAGGGACGAGCAGTACTTC. The encoded protein is CASSYAGTGGRDEQYF.

The J gene is TRBJ2-1, the V gene TRBV21-1. TRBV21-1 is a pseudogene. The length of the CDR3 is 16 residues. Here the CDR3 reads CASSPKGDSLGNEQFF. The CDR3 DNA reads as TGTGCCAGCAGCCCCAAGGGGGACTCTCTTGGGAATGAGCAGTTCTTC.

J is TRBJ2-4 and V is TRBV29-1; a possible D gene is TRBD1 (5 bases). Trimming took off 0 bases at V and 8 bases at J, with 5 bases between the two ends. CDR1 and CDR2 from the germline V gene are SQVTM and ANQGSEA. The CDR3 is 11 residues long. CDR3 in amino acids: CSVEDRDIQYF. CDR3 nucleotides: TGCAGCGTTGAAGACAGGGACATTCAGTACTTC.

This clone was found a few times. The V and J genes are TRBV7-9 and TRBJ2-2; D ambiguous. The CDR3 is 14 amino acids. V was shortened by 2 bases and J by 0 bases, with 4 bases between the two germline ends. Germline V lookup: CDR1 SEHNR, CDR2 FQNEAQ (reference sequence). The CDR3 sequence is CASSLFTNTGELFF. The CDR3 coding sequence is TGTGCCAGCAGCTTATTTACGAACACCGGGGAGCTGTTTTTT.

The chain recombines TRBV28 with TRBJ1-5; no definite D call. Trimming took off 4 bases at V and 5 bases at J, with 12 bases between the two ends. The CDR3 contains 14 residues. CDR1 and CDR2 (germline): MDHEN, SYDVKM. The CDR3 DNA reads as TGTGCCAGCAGTTCACCGGGCCCGTATCAGCCCCAGCATTTT. Its protein is CASSSPGPYQPQHF. The variable domain in full, completed from reference TRBV28 and TRBJ1-5, reads DVKVTQSSRYLVKRTGEKVFLECVQDMDHENMFWYRQDPGLGLRLIYFSYDVKMKEKGDIPEGYSVSREKKERFSLILESASTNQTSMYLCASSSPGPYQPQHFGDGTRLSIL.

This chain uses TRBV2 with TRBJ2-7; weak D call: TRBD1 (6 bases). The germline V gene has CDR1 SNHLY and CDR2 FYNNEI. The CDR3 consists of 13 residues. V was clipped by 5 bases and J by 5 bases, with 13 bases between them. As DNA, the CDR3 is TGTGCCAGCAGTACCCAGGGGTCCAACGAGCAGTACTTC. This translates into CASSTQGSNEQYF.

The genes are TRBV5-6 and TRBJ2-7; 9 nucleotides align to TRBD1. The CDR3 is 15 amino acids. The V segment lost 2 bases and the J segment 2 bases; nucleotides outside the gene matches: 5. Germline V gene lookup returns CDR1 SGHDT and CDR2 YYEEEE. In nucleotides, the CDR3 is TGTGCCAGCAGCTTTCCGGGACAGGGCCCCTACGAGCAGTACTTC. It specifies CASSFPGQGPYEQYF.

This chain joins TRBV6-1 and TRBJ2-1; unclear D gene. The CDR3 extends over 14 amino acids. Germline V gene data show CDR1 as MNHNS and CDR2 as SASEGT. Trimming took 3 bases from V and 2 from J, leaving 8 bases between them. The CDR3 DNA is TGTGCCAGCAGTGAGCACGTGCCCTACAATGAGCAGTTCTTC. Its translation is CASSEHVPYNEQFF.

The gene calls are TRBV7-9 and TRBJ2-1; TRBD2 might be the D (5 bases). The germline CDR1 and CDR2 sequences are SEHNR and FQNEAQ (reference sequence). The CDR3 has 13 residues. V gave up 1 base and J gave up 9 bases, with 10 bases separating them. CDR3 in amino acids: CASSLGLASEQFF. The DNA for the CDR3 is TGTGCCAGCAGCTTAGGATTAGCGAGTGAGCAGTTCTTC. Based on the CDR3 plus reference TRBV7-9 and TRBJ2-1, the full variable domain is DTGVSQNPRHKITKRGQNVTFRCDPISEHNRLYWYRQTLGQGPEFLTYFQNEAQLEKSRLLSDRFSAERPKGSFSTLEIQRTEQGDSAMYLCASSLGLASEQFFGPGTRLTVL.

This sequence joins TRBV7-8 and TRBJ1-5; tentative D call: TRBD1 (6 bases). V was trimmed by 3 bases and J by 5 bases, leaving 14 bases between them. The CDR3 runs to 15 residues. CDR1 is SGHVS, CDR2 FQNEAQ, per germline. CDR3 in amino acids: CASSLRYNRDQPQHF. For the CDR3, the DNA is TGTGCCAGCAGCTTGCGTTATAACAGGGATCAGCCCCAGCATTTT.

The J gene is TRBJ1-1, the V gene TRBV5-4; D is undetermined. This CDR3 has 15 residues. Trimming took off 0 bases at V and 3 bases at J, with 12 bases between the two ends. Germline CDR1 reads SGHNT; CDR2 reads YYREEE (reference sequence). The CDR3 here is CASSLAGGLHTEAFF. The CDR3 nucleotides read TGTGCCAGCAGCTTGGCCGGCGGCCTTCACACTGAAGCTTTCTTT. Together with reference TRBV5-4 and TRBJ1-1, the CDR3 gives the full variable domain: ETGVTQSPTHLIKTRGQQVTLRCSSQSGHNTVSWYQQALGQGPQFIFQYYREEENGRGNFPPRFSGLQFPNYSSELNVNALELDDSALYLCASSLAGGLHTEAFFGQGTRLTVV.

The V call is TRBV7-7, the J call TRBJ2-3; D gene ambiguous. The germline V gene encodes CDR1 SSHAT and CDR2 FNYEAQ (reference sequence). CDR3 length: 14 amino acids. The V gene lost 5 bases and the J gene lost 1 base, with 10 bases spanning the gap. The CDR3 spells CASSARSGTDTQYF. The CDR3 DNA reads as TGTGCCAGCAGCGCTCGTTCGGGCACAGATACGCAGTATTTT.

Note on this clone: At the DNA level, this CDR3 is encoded by other sequences in the same sample as well. This chain joins TRBV29-1 and TRBJ2-4; 9 nucleotides align to TRBD2. The CDR3 is 13 residues long. With V trimmed by 6 bases and J by 7 bases, 7 bases remained unmatched. Per the germline V gene, CDR1 is SQVTM and CDR2 is ANQGSEA. The CDR3: CSVGGLARNIQYF. The CDR3 coding sequence is TGCAGCGTCGGGGGACTAGCTCGGAACATTCAGTACTTC.

The V call is TRBV6-1, the J call TRBJ1-2; D call uncertain. The CDR3 runs to 13 residues. Trimming removed 7 bases at V and 0 bases at J, with 9 bases between. The germline gives CDR1 MNHNS, CDR2 SASEGT. The CDR3 protein is CASNRPANYGYTF. In DNA, the CDR3 is TGTGCCAGCAACCGGCCGGCTAACTATGGCTACACCTTC.

This rearrangement joins TRBV10-2 to TRBJ1-2; no clear D gene. This CDR3 is built from 15 residues. Trimming took off 3 bases at V and 8 bases at J, with 19 bases between the two ends. From germline, CDR1 is WSHSY and CDR2 SAAADI. Here the CDR3 reads CASSERSGAGQGYTF. DNA of the CDR3: TGCGCCAGCAGTGAACGAAGCGGCGCAGGTCAGGGCTACACCTTC.

In regard to this clone: This sample also contains other DNA sequences that code for the same CDR3. The chain is built from TRBV2 and TRBJ1-5; D is uncertain. Trimming removed 6 bases at V and 5 bases at J, with 5 bases between. Germline V gene data show CDR1 as SNHLY and CDR2 as FYNNEI. The CDR3 runs to 11 residues. CDR3 DNA: TGTGCCAGCAGAGCCGATCAGCCCCAGCATTTT. It encodes CASRADQPQHF.

The count of this clone is one. V and J are TRBV6-1 and TRBJ2-3; 7 nucleotides line up with TRBD2. In germline, CDR1 is MNHNS, CDR2 SASEGT. The CDR3 runs 16 residues. The trim removed 2 bases at V and 2 bases at J, leaving 7 bases unmatched. In DNA, the CDR3 is TGTGCCAGCAGTGAATTCGGGGGAGGGTACACAGATACGCAGTATTTT. Its translation: CASSEFGGGYTDTQYF.